This TCR beta chain was found in a study of blood T cell repertoires in COVID-19 (dated by TCRdb to about 2020). About the study as a whole: Samples from collaborators originated in the United States, Italy and Spain and spanned both the acute and convalescent phases of COVID-19. Deeply sampled blood TCRbeta repertoires from subjects exposed to, actively infected with, or recovered from COVID-19 were included in the dataset. The repertoires were released in a freely available public database intended as a resource for research on the immune response to SARS-CoV-2. A de-identified subject ID, COVID-19 status, age in years and sex were almost always included in the sample metadata. The prospective study material was composed of cDNA or gDNA derived from T cells, B-cell-depleted T cells, or PBMCs. Where available, HLA class I and class II types were obtained from metadata supplied by the sample provider rather than from assay-based typing. Samples came from the ongoing ImmuneRACE study (first 160 participants) plus 1,254 subjects from 6 global collaborators.

TCRbeta CDR3 regions were amplified from genomic DNA using the immunoSEQ Assay, a bias-controlled multiplex PCR. The original pipeline was this. The number of nucleated cells in each sample was estimated by amplification of reference gene primers within the assay. To quantify the absolute abundance of each unique TCRbeta CDR3 rearrangement, sequence reads were collapsed and filtered. For each sample, productive Simpson clonality was calculated by taking the square root of Simpson's diversity index across productive rearrangements. Not all clones reach the TCRdb copy of this immuneACCESS table, which keeps in-frame sequences only. Checked studies attribute under half of the gap to unresolved V genes and leave the rest unexplained. V, J and clone size are those of that table, while D and trimming were read from the DNA. In this sample the table shows around 46,000 clones, approximately 80% of which occur a single time. Of the sample, roughly 7% is held by the ten largest clones.

This clone has more than one count but fewer than ten. The target of this receptor is not known. Per-base quality was not reported, and no clone a single base away is much larger than it. CDR3 length: 14 amino acids, cysteine to phenylalanine. This entry keeps only the CDR3 DNA: 42 bases, framed from base 1. At the junction V is shortened by 2 bases and J by 2 bases, with 9 bases in between. Based on the germline V gene (reference sequence), the CDR1 and CDR2 sequences are LGHDT and YNNKEL. Paper-wide results and their limitations: Clinical and demographic metadata were provided uncurated, with the amount varying by source and participant.

Collaborating institutions collected whole blood in K2EDTA tubes following their own protocols. Collaborator samples were shipped for TCRbeta analysis as frozen whole blood, isolated PBMCs, or DNA extracted from either sample type. The chain uses TRBV3-1 (or the pseudogene TRBV3-2) and TRBJ1-2, with a weak D call of TRBD1 (6 bases match). Sequences were obtained from peripheral blood. The sequence was collected from a man in his forties or fifties with acute or convalescent COVID-19. The DNA sequence reads TGTGCCAGCAGCCAATCAAGGGGGAACTATGGCTACACCTTC. Its coded protein is CASSQSRGNYGYTF.